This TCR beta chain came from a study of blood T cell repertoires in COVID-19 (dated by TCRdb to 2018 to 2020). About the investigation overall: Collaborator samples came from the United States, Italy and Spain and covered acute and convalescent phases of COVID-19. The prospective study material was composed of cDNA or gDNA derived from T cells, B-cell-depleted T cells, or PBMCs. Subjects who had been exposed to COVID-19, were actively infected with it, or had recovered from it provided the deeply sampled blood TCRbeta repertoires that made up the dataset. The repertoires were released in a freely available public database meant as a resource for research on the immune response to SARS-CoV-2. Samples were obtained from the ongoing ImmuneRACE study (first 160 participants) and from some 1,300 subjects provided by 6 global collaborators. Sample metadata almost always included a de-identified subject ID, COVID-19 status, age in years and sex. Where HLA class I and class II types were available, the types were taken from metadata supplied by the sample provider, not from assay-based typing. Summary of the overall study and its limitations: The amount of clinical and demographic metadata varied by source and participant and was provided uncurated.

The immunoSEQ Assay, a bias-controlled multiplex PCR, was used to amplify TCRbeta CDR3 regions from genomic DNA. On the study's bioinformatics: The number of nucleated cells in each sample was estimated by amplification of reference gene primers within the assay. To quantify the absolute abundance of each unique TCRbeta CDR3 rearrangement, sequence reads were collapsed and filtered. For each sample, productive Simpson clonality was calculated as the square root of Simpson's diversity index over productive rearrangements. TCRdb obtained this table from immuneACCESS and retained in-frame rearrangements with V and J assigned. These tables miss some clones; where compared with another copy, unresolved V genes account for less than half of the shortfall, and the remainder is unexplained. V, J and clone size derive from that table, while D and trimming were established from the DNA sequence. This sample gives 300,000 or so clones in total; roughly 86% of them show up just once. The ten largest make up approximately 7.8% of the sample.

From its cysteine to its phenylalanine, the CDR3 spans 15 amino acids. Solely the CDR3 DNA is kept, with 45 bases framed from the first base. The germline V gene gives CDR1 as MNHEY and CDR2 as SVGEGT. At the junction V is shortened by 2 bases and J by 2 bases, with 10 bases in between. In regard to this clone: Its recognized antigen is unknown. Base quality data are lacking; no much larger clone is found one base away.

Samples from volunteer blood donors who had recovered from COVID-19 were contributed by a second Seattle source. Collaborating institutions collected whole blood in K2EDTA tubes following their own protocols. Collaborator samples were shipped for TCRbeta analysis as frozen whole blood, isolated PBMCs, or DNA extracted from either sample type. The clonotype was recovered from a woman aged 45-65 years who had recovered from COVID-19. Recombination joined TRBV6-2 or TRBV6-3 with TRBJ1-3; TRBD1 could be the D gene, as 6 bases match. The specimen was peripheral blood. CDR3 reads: CASSYVEGAGNTIYF. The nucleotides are TGTGCCAGCAGTTACGTTGAGGGGGCTGGAAACACCATATATTTT.